This T cell receptor (beta chain) was recovered during a study of blood T cell repertoires in COVID-19. Study at large: The analysed material was cDNA or gDNA that came from T cells, B-cell-depleted T cells, or PBMCs.

V lost 4 bases, J lost 2 bases, and 6 bases stayed unmatched. The germline V gene encodes CDR1 MGHDK and CDR2 SYGVNS. The CDR3 loop spans 15 amino acids. Authors' methods: Amplified reference gene primers provided the basis for estimating nucleated cell counts. Libraries were prepared by immunoSEQ multiplex PCR; TCRdb keeps only in-frame clonotypes and omits some of them. V, J and clone size were drawn from that table, and D and trimming were deduced from the DNA. The sample shows 95,000 to 150,000 clones, approximately 81% of them seen only once. The V gene is TRBV25-1, the J gene TRBJ2-3; 7 bases are a match to TRBD1. The clonotype was recovered from a man in his fifties or sixties with acute or convalescent COVID-19. The sample consisted of peripheral blood. The CDR3 is CASSGTGAATDTQYF. The CDR3 DNA sequence: TGTGCCAGCAGTGGCACAGGGGCCGCCACAGATACGCAGTATTTT.